This T cell receptor (beta chain) was recorded in a study of T cell responses to AZD1222 COVID-19 vaccine. Study-wide context: Second-dose recipients at about 4 or about 12 weeks were treated as one pooled group.

This clone was seen more than once but under ten times. The target antigen is unknown. Sequencing used immunoSEQ multiplex PCR; TCRdb keeps in-frame clones, though not all of them. The repertoire consists of 99,000 or so clones, with 82% occurring once and the leading ten covering around 5%. The ends were cut back, 2 bases at V and 2 bases at J, with 22 bases in the middle. CDR1 SGDLS and CDR2 YYNGEE come from the germline V gene. This CDR3 has 18 amino acids. The study, taken as a whole, reports: The donor cohort was predominantly white British with a female majority, and clonal diversity may have been underestimated.

This TCR derives from an adult in good health. The specimen was peripheral blood, collected on day 0 of AZD1222 vaccination. The chain carries TRBV9 and TRBJ1-1, with D possibly TRBD1 on 5 matching bases. The CDR3 region is CASSVSIPGDPTNTEAFF. The CDR3 DNA is TGTGCCAGCAGCGTCTCCATCCCGGGGGACCCAACAAACACTGAAGCTTTCTTT.